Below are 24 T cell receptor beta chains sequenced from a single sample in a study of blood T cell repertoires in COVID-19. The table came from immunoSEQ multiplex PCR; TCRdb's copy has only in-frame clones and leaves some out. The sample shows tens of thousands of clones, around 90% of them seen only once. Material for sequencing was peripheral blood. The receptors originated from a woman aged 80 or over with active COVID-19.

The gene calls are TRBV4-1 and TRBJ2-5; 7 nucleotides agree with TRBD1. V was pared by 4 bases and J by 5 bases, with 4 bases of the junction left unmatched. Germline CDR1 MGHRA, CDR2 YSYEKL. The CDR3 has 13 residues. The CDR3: CASSPTGDETQYF. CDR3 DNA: TGCGCCAGCAGCCCAACAGGGGATGAGACCCAGTACTTC.

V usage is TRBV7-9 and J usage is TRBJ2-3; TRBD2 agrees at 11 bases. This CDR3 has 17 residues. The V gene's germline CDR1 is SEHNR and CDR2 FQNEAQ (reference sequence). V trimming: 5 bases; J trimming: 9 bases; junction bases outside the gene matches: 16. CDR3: CASSPDRTSGSRRTQYF. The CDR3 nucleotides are TGTGCCAGCAGCCCAGACCGAACTAGCGGGAGTAGACGGACGCAGTATTTT.

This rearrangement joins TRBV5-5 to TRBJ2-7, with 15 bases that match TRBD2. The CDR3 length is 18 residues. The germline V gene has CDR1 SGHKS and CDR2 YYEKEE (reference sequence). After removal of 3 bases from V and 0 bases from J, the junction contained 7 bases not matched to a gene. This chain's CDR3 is CASSSGTSGRSVSYEQYF. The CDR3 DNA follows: TGTGCCAGCAGCTCCGGGACTAGCGGGAGGTCCGTCTCCTACGAGCAGTACTTC.

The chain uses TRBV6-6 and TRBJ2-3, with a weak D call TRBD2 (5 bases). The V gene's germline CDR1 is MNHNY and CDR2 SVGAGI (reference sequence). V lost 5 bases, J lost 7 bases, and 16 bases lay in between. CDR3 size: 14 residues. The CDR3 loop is CASSKLESVNTQYF. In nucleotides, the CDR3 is TGTGCCAGCAGTAAACTAGAATCAGTGAATACGCAGTATTTT.

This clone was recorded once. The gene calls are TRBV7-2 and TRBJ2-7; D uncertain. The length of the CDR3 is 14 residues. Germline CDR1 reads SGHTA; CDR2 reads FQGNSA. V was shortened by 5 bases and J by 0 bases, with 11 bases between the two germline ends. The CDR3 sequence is CASSPTLSSYEQYF. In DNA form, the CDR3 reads TGTGCCAGCAGCCCAACCTTGAGCTCCTACGAGCAGTACTTC.

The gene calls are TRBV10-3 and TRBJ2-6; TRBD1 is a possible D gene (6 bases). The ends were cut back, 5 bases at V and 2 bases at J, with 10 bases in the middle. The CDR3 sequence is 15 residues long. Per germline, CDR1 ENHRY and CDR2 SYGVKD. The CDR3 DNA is TGTGCCATCAGTCATACAGGGCCTGGGGCCAACGTCCTGACTTTC. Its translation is CAISHTGPGANVLTF.

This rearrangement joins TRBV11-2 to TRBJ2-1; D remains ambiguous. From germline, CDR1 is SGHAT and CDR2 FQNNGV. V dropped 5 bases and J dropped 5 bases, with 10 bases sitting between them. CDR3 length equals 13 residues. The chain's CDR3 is CASSHRLNNEQFF. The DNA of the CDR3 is TGTGCCAGCAGCCACCGACTCAACAATGAGCAGTTCTTC.

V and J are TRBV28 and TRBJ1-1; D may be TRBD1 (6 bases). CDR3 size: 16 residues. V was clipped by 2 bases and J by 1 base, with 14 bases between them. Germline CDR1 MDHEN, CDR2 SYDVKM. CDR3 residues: CASSLRQGNANTEAFF. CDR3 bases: TGTGCCAGCAGTTTACGCCAGGGGAATGCGAACACTGAAGCTTTCTTT.

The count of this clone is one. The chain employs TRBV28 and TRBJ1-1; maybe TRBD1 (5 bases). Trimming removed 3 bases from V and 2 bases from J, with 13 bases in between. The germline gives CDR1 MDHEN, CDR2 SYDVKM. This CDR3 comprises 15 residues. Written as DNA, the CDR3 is TGTGCCAGCAGTTTGGGAGGGGTATTCAACACTGAAGCTTTCTTT. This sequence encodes CASSLGGVFNTEAFF.

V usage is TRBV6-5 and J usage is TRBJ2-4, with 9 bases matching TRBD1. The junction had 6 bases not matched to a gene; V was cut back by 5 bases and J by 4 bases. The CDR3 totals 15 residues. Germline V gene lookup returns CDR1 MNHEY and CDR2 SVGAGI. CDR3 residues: CASSPPGTGKNIQYF. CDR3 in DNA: TGTGCCAGCAGTCCCCCCGGGACAGGGAAAAACATTCAGTACTTC.

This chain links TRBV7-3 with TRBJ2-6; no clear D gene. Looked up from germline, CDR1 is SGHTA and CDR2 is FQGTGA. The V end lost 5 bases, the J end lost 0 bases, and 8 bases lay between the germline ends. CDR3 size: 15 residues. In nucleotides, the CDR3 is TGTGCCAGCAGCCCCGCTAGCTCTGGGGCCAACGTCCTGACTTTC. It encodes CASSPASSGANVLTF.

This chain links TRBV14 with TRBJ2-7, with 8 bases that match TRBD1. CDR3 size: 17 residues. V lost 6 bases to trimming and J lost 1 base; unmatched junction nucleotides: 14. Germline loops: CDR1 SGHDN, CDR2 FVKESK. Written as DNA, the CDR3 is TGTGCCAGCAGGAGGGGGCCCGCAGGGGGCCGTTCCTACGAGCAGTACTTC. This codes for CASRRGPAGGRSYEQYF.

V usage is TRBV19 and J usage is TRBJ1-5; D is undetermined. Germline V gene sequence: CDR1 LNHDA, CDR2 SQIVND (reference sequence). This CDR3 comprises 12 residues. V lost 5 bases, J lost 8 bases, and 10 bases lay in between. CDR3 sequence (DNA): TGTGCCAGTAGTCCCCTCGGAGAGCCCCAGCATTTT. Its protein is CASSPLGEPQHF. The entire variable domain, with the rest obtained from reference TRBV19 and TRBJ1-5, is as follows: DGGITQSPKYLFRKEGQNVTLSCEQNLNHDAMYWYRQDPGQGLRLIYYSQIVNDFQKGDIAEGYSVSREKKESFPLTVTSAQKNPTAFYLCASSPLGEPQHFGDGTRLSIL.

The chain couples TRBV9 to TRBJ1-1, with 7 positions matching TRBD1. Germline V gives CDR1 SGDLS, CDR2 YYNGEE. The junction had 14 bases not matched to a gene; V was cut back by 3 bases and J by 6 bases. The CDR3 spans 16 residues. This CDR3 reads CASSAGPVEGGAEAFF. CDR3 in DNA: TGTGCCAGCAGCGCTGGCCCGGTGGAAGGGGGCGCTGAAGCTTTCTTT.

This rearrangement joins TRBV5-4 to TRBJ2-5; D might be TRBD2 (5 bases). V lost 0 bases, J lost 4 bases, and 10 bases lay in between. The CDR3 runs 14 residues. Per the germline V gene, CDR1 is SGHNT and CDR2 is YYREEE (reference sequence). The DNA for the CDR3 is TGTGCCAGCAGCTTGGGAGATACTAGAGAGACCCAGTACTTC. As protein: CASSLGDTRETQYF.

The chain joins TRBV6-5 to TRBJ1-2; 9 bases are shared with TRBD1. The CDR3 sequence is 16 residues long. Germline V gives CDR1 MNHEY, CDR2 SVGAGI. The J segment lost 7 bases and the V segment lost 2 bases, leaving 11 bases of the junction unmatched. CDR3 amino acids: CASSYGAGQGTGGYTF. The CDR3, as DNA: TGTGCCAGCAGTTACGGCGCGGGACAGGGCACGGGTGGCTACACCTTC.

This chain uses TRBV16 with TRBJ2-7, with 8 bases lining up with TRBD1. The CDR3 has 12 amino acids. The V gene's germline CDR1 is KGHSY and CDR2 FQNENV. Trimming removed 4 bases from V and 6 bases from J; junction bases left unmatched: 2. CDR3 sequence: CASSPGQAEQYF. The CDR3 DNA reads TGTGCCAGCAGCCCGGGACAGGCCGAGCAGTACTTC.

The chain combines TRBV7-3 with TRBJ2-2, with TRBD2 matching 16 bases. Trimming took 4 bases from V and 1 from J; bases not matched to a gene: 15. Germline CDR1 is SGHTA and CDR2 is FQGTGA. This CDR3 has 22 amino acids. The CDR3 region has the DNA TGTGCCAGCAGCTCGGGACGGGCCGAGGGGACTAGCGGGAGGGGGAACACCGGGGAGCTGTTTTTT. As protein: CASSSGRAEGTSGRGNTGELFF.

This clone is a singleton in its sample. CDR3 coding DNA: TGTGCCAGCAGCCCAGGAGCTAGCGGTTACAATGAGCAGTTCTTC. Translation: CASSPGASGYNEQFF. The V gene is TRBV9, the J gene TRBJ2-1, with 7 bases matching TRBD2. Trimming removed 4 bases from V and 4 bases from J; junction bases left unmatched: 8. Germline V CDR1 and CDR2: SGDLS, YYNGEE. CDR3 length equals 15 residues.

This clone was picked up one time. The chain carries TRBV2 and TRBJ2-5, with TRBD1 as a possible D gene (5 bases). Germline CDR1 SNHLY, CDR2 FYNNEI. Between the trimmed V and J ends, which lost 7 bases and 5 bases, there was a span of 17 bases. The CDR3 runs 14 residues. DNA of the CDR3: TGTGCCAGCATCCTGGGTGGGGCATGGGAGACCCAGTACTTC. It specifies CASILGGAWETQYF. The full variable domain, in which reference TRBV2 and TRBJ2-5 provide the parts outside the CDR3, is EPEVTQTPSHQVTQMGQEVILRCVPISNHLYFYWYRQILGQKVEFLVSFYNNEISEKSEIFDDQFSVERPDGSNFTLKIRSTKLEDSAMYFCASILGGAWETQYFGPGTRLLVL.

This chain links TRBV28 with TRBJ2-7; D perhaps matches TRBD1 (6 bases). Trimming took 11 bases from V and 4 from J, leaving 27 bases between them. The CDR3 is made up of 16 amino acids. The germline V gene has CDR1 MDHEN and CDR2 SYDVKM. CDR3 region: CAGNNMGRIQGYEQYF. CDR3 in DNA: TGTGCCGGCAACAACATGGGACGTATACAGGGATACGAGCAGTACTTC.

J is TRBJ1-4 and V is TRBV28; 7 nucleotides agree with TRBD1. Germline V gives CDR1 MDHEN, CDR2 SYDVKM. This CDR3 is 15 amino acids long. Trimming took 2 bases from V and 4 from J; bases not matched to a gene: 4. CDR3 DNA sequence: TGTGCCAGCAGTTTAAAGGACAGGCTTAATGAAAAACTGTTTTTT. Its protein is CASSLKDRLNEKLFF.

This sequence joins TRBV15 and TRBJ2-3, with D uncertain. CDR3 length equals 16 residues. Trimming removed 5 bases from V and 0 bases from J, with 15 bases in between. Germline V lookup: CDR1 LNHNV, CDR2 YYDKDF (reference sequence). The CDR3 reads CATSRGKLLSTDTQYF. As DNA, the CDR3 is TGTGCCACCAGCCGAGGAAAGCTACTCAGCACAGATACGCAGTATTTT. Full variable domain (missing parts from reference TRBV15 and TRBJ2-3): DAMVIQNPRYQVTQFGKPVTLSCSQTLNHNVMYWYQQKSSQAPKLLFHYYDKDFNNEADTPDNFQSRRPNTSFCFLDIRSPGLGDTAMYLCATSRGKLLSTDTQYFGPGTRLTVL.

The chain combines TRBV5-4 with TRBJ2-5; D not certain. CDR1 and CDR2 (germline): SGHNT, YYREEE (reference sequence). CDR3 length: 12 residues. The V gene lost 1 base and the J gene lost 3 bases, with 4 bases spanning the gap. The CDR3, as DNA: TGTGCCAGCAGCTTGCAAAAAGAGACCCAGTACTTC. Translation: CASSLQKETQYF.